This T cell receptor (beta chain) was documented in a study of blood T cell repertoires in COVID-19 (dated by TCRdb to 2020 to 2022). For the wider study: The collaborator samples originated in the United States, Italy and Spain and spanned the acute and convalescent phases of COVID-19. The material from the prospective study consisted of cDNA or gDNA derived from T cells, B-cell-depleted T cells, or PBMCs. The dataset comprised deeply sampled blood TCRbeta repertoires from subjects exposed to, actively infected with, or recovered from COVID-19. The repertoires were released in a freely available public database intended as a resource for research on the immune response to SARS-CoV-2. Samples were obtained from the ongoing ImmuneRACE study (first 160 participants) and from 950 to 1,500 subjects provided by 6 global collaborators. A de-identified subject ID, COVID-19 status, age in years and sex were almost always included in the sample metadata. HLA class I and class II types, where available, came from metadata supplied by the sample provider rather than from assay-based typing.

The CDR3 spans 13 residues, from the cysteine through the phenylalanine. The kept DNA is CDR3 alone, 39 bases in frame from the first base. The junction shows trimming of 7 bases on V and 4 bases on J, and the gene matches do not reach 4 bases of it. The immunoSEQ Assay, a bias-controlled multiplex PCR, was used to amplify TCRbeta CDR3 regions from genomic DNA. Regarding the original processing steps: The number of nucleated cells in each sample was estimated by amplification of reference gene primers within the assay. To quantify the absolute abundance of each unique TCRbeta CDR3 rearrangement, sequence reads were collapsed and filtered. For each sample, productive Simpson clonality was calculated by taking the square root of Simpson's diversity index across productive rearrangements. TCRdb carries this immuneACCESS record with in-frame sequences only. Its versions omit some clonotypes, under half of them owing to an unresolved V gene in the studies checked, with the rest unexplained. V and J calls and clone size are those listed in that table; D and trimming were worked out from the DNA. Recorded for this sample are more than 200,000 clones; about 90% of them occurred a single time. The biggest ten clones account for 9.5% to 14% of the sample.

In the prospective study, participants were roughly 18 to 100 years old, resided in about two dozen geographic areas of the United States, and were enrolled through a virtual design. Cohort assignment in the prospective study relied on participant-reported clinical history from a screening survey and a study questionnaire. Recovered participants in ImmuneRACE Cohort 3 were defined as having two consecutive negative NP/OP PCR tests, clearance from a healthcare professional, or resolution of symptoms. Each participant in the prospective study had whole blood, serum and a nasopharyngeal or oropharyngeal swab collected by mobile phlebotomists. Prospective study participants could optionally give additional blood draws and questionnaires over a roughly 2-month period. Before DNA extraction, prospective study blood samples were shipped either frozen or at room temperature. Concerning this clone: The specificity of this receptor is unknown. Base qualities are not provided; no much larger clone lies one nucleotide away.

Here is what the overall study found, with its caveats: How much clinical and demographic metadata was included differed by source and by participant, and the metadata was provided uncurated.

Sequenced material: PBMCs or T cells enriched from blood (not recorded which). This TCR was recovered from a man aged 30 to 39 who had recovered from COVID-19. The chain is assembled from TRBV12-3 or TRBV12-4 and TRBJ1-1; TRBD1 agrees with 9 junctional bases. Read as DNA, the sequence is TGTGCCAGCACCGGGGACAGGGCCACTGAAGCTTTCTTT. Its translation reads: CASTGDRATEAFF.